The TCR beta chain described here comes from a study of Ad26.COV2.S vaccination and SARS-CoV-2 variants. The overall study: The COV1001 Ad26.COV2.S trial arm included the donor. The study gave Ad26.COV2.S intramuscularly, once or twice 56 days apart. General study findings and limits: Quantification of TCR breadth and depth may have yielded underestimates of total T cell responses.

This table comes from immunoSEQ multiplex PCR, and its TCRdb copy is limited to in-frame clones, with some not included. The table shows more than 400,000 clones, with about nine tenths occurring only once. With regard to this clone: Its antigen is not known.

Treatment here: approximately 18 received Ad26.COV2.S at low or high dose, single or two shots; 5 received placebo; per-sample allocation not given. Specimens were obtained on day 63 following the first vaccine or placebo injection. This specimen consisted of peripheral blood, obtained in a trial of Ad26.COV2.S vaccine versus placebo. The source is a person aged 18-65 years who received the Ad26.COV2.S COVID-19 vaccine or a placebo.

The CDR3, as DNA: TGTGCCAGCAGCTTAGTGGACAGGGTGAACACTGAAGCTTTCTTT. Amino acid sequence: CASSLVDRVNTEAFF. This chain joins TRBV11-2 and TRBJ1-1, with 8 bases identical to TRBD1. This CDR3 has 15 amino acids. The J segment lost 0 bases and the V segment lost 1 base, leaving 1 base of the junction unmatched. Germline CDR1 is SGHAT and CDR2 is FQNNGV.